A selection of T cell receptor beta chains follows, all from one sample in a study of cytomegalovirus exposure and HLA in healthy donors. The data were produced by immunoSEQ multiplex PCR, yet TCRdb's version contains in-frame clones alone and is incomplete. The sample holds around 230,000 clones, approximately 78% seen once. Sequencing was performed on PBMCs. The receptors were sampled from a boy aged 5-17 years in good health and CMV-seronegative. The CDR3 runs from the conserved cysteine through the conserved F or W. Fields, in order: V gene, J gene, clone size, D gene, CDR3 DNA, CDR3 protein. A D gene is named only where the DNA matches it firmly. Expanded clones get a size class; other rows say once, few or many, or leave the size out.

v_call: TRBV9; j_call: TRBJ2-3; clone_size: .; d_call: .; cdr3_nt: TGTGCCAGCAGCGTAAATGTCGGCGGGGATACGCCCTATTTT; cdr3_aa: CASSVNVGGDTPYF
v_call: TRBV2; j_call: TRBJ2-2; clone_size: .; d_call: TRBD2; cdr3_nt: TGTGCCAGCAGTGATCAGAGCGGGAGAGCCGGGGAGCTGTTTTTT; cdr3_aa: CASSDQSGRAGELFF
v_call: TRBV7-9; j_call: TRBJ2-5; clone_size: .; d_call: .; cdr3_nt: TGTGCCAGCAGCTTAAATGGTCTTGCGGAGACCCAGTACTTC; cdr3_aa: CASSLNGLAETQYF
v_call: TRBV9; j_call: TRBJ2-1; clone_size: .; d_call: TRBD2; cdr3_nt: TGTGCCAGCAGCTTCGATAGCGGGATCCTTTCCTACAATGAGCAGTTCTTC; cdr3_aa: CASSFDSGILSYNEQFF
v_call: TRBV6-1; j_call: TRBJ1-2; clone_size: .; d_call: TRBD1; cdr3_nt: TGTGCCAGCACCCAAGGCCAGGGGGCCTATGGCTACACCTTC; cdr3_aa: CASTQGQGAYGYTF
v_call: TRBV7-6; j_call: TRBJ2-7; clone_size: .; d_call: .; cdr3_nt: TGTGCCAGCAGCTTATCGGCGGGAAGCTCCTACGAGCAGTACTTC; cdr3_aa: CASSLSAGSSYEQYF
v_call: TRBV6-5; j_call: TRBJ1-1; clone_size: once; d_call: .; cdr3_nt: TGTGCCAGCAGTTTAAACATCAGGGTACACACTGAAGCTTTCTTT; cdr3_aa: CASSLNIRVHTEAFF
v_call: TRBV27; j_call: TRBJ2-3; clone_size: few; d_call: TRBD1; cdr3_nt: TGTGCCAGCACTGCAGGGGGTACGCAGTATTTT; cdr3_aa: CASTAGGTQYF
v_call: TRBV20-1; j_call: TRBJ1-2; clone_size: .; d_call: TRBD1; cdr3_nt: TGCAGTGCTAACAGGGGGGAAGGCTACACCTTC; cdr3_aa: CSANRGEGYTF
v_call: TRBV5-6; j_call: TRBJ1-5; clone_size: .; d_call: .; cdr3_nt: TGTGCCAGCAGCTTCGGGATTTCGTATAGCAATCAGCCCCAGCATTTT; cdr3_aa: CASSFGISYSNQPQHF
v_call: TRBV6-1; j_call: TRBJ2-7; clone_size: .; d_call: .; cdr3_nt: TGTGCCAGCACCGGCGGTTCACCAGCTTACGAGCAGTACTTC; cdr3_aa: CASTGGSPAYEQYF
v_call: TRBV30; j_call: TRBJ1-2; clone_size: .; d_call: .; cdr3_nt: TGTGCCTCTGACGCTCCGGGACAACCAAGACCGCCGGGGGGCTACACCTTC; cdr3_aa: CASDAPGQPRPPGGYTF
v_call: TRBV5-1; j_call: TRBJ1-6; clone_size: .; d_call: .; cdr3_nt: TGCGCCAGCAGCTTAGGAGGAGATAATTCACCCCTCCACTTT; cdr3_aa: CASSLGGDNSPLHF
v_call: TRBV5-4; j_call: TRBJ1-4; clone_size: few; d_call: .; cdr3_nt: TGTGCCAGCAGCTTACCTAGGGGTTACAGGGCACGAAATGAAAAACTGTTTTTT; cdr3_aa: CASSLPRGYRARNEKLFF
v_call: TRBV30; j_call: TRBJ2-7; clone_size: .; d_call: .; cdr3_nt: TGTGCCTGGAGTGTAAGAGCCTACGAGCAGTACTTC; cdr3_aa: CAWSVRAYEQYF
v_call: TRBV5-4; j_call: TRBJ1-1; clone_size: .; d_call: TRBD1; cdr3_nt: TGTGCCAGCAGCTCACAGGGGGGGCGAGGCACTGAAGCTTTCTTT; cdr3_aa: CASSSQGGRGTEAFF
v_call: TRBV6-4; j_call: TRBJ2-4; clone_size: .; d_call: TRBD1; cdr3_nt: TGTGCCAGCAGTGAGGGGACAGGGGAGCGAAACATTCAGTACTTC; cdr3_aa: CASSEGTGERNIQYF
v_call: TRBV2; j_call: TRBJ1-1; clone_size: .; d_call: .; cdr3_nt: TGTGCCAGCATTCCCCGCAGGACTGAAGCTTTCTTT; cdr3_aa: CASIPRRTEAFF
v_call: TRBV19; j_call: TRBJ1-2; clone_size: .; d_call: .; cdr3_nt: TGTGCCAGTAGTACCGCAGGGGAGTGGAATGGCTACACCTTC; cdr3_aa: CASSTAGEWNGYTF
v_call: TRBV7-9; j_call: TRBJ2-5; clone_size: .; d_call: .; cdr3_nt: TGTGCCAGCAGCCCACGTGGAGGGAGAGGGGAGACCCAGTACTTC; cdr3_aa: CASSPRGGRGETQYF
v_call: TRBV5-5; j_call: TRBJ2-3; clone_size: .; d_call: TRBD2; cdr3_nt: TGTGCCAGCAGCTTGGTCGGCGGGGGGGATACGCAGTATTTT; cdr3_aa: CASSLVGGGDTQYF
v_call: TRBV9; j_call: TRBJ2-3; clone_size: .; d_call: .; cdr3_nt: TGTGCCAGCAGCGTCGCTACGGACTACTGGCTAACAGATACGCAGTATTTT; cdr3_aa: CASSVATDYWLTDTQYF
v_call: TRBV5-4; j_call: TRBJ2-1; clone_size: once; d_call: .; cdr3_nt: TGTGCCAGCAGCTTGGATGCGGGGACCTACAATGAGCAGTTCTTC; cdr3_aa: CASSLDAGTYNEQFF
v_call: TRBV6-5; j_call: TRBJ1-6; clone_size: .; d_call: TRBD1; cdr3_nt: TGTGCCAGCAGTTTCCAGGGGGGTAATTCACCCCTCCACTTT; cdr3_aa: CASSFQGGNSPLHF
v_call: TRBV6-5; j_call: TRBJ1-2; clone_size: .; d_call: .; cdr3_nt: TGTGCCAGCAGTTACTTATCCAGTCCAGGCTATGGCTACACCTTC; cdr3_aa: CASSYLSSPGYGYTF
v_call: TRBV10-1; j_call: TRBJ2-7; clone_size: once; d_call: .; cdr3_nt: TGCGCCAGCGCAGGTACCTACGAGCAGTACTTC; cdr3_aa: CASAGTYEQYF
v_call: TRBV19; j_call: TRBJ1-5; clone_size: .; d_call: TRBD1; cdr3_nt: TGTGCCAGTAAGGGGGGTTACAGGGGAGGACAGCCCCAGCATTTT; cdr3_aa: CASKGGYRGGQPQHF
v_call: TRBV19; j_call: TRBJ1-1; clone_size: few; d_call: TRBD1; cdr3_nt: TGTGCCAGTATCCCTCGGGACAGGTTTAGTTCGGAGAACACTGAAGCTTTCTTT; cdr3_aa: CASIPRDRFSSENTEAFF
v_call: TRBV28; j_call: TRBJ1-2; clone_size: few; d_call: .; cdr3_nt: TGTGCCAGCAGTTTTAGTTTTACAGAACACAGCTATGGCTACACCTTC; cdr3_aa: CASSFSFTEHSYGYTF
v_call: TRBV5-1; j_call: TRBJ1-1; clone_size: .; d_call: .; cdr3_nt: TGCGCCAGCAGCTCTGACAGAGAGAACACTGAAGCTTTCTTT; cdr3_aa: CASSSDRENTEAFF
v_call: TRBV27; j_call: TRBJ2-1; clone_size: once; d_call: TRBD2; cdr3_nt: TGTGCCAGCAGTTTCGGGAGGGCGAAGTATGAGCAGTTCTTC; cdr3_aa: CASSFGRAKYEQFF
v_call: TRBV5-1; j_call: TRBJ2-3; clone_size: once; d_call: .; cdr3_nt: TGCGCCAGCAGCTTGGATAGCGGAAGCACAGATACGCAGTATTTT; cdr3_aa: CASSLDSGSTDTQYF
v_call: TRBV11-2; j_call: TRBJ1-1; clone_size: .; d_call: TRBD1; cdr3_nt: TGTGCCAGCAGCGGATGGGACAGGGAGAGGTTCACTGAAGCTTTCTTT; cdr3_aa: CASSGWDRERFTEAFF
v_call: TRBV7-9; j_call: TRBJ1-2; clone_size: .; d_call: .; cdr3_nt: TGTGCCAGCAGCGCATCACGGGACATAGTATGGGGCTACACCTTC; cdr3_aa: CASSASRDIVWGYTF
v_call: TRBV4-2; j_call: TRBJ2-1; clone_size: .; d_call: TRBD2; cdr3_nt: TGTGCCAGCAGCCAAGATTCGGGGACTAGCGGGAGGCGCGATGAGCAGTTCTTC; cdr3_aa: CASSQDSGTSGRRDEQFF
v_call: TRBV5-1; j_call: TRBJ2-1; clone_size: .; d_call: TRBD2; cdr3_nt: TGCGCCAGCAGCTTGTACCTAGCGGGGGGCAATGAGCAGTTCTTC; cdr3_aa: CASSLYLAGGNEQFF
v_call: TRBV13; j_call: TRBJ2-5; clone_size: .; d_call: TRBD1; cdr3_nt: TGTGCCAGCAGCTTCGGGACAGAGCTGGAGACCCAGTACTTC; cdr3_aa: CASSFGTELETQYF
v_call: TRBV18; j_call: TRBJ1-2; clone_size: .; d_call: TRBD1; cdr3_nt: TGTGCCAGCTCACCCGACAGGGAAGACGGCTACACCTTC; cdr3_aa: CASSPDREDGYTF
v_call: TRBV7-8; j_call: TRBJ2-7; clone_size: .; d_call: .; cdr3_nt: TGTGCCAGCAGCTCCATTAAACAGGGCTACGAGCAGTACTTC; cdr3_aa: CASSSIKQGYEQYF
v_call: TRBV27; j_call: TRBJ2-7; clone_size: .; d_call: TRBD2; cdr3_nt: TGTGCCAGCAGGGTTAGCGGGAGAACCCCTAACGAGCAGTACTTC; cdr3_aa: CASRVSGRTPNEQYF
v_call: TRBV30; j_call: TRBJ2-7; clone_size: .; d_call: TRBD2; cdr3_nt: TGTGCCTGGAGTGCGGGGGGGCAATGGGAGCAGTACTTC; cdr3_aa: CAWSAGGQWEQYF
v_call: TRBV5-1; j_call: TRBJ1-2; clone_size: .; d_call: .; cdr3_nt: TGCGCCAGCAGCTTGGCGCAGGGCCCCAACTATGGCTACACCTTC; cdr3_aa: CASSLAQGPNYGYTF
v_call: TRBV4-1; j_call: TRBJ1-6; clone_size: .; d_call: .; cdr3_nt: TGCGCCAGCAGCCAAGATCCGGTTTTAGAGGCCCTCCACTTT; cdr3_aa: CASSQDPVLEALHF
v_call: TRBV9; j_call: TRBJ2-5; clone_size: .; d_call: .; cdr3_nt: TGTGCCAGCAGCGTAGAGGAGGGAAAGACCCAGTACTTC; cdr3_aa: CASSVEEGKTQYF
v_call: TRBV30; j_call: TRBJ1-2; clone_size: .; d_call: .; cdr3_nt: TGTGCCTGGAGCCCACAAGCTAACTATGGCTACACCTTC; cdr3_aa: CAWSPQANYGYTF
v_call: TRBV7-8; j_call: TRBJ1-2; clone_size: few; d_call: .; cdr3_nt: TGTGCCAGCAGCTTAAAAGGGGCGGGGCCCAACTATGGCTACACCTTC; cdr3_aa: CASSLKGAGPNYGYTF
v_call: TRBV19; j_call: TRBJ2-5; clone_size: .; d_call: TRBD2; cdr3_nt: TGTGCCAGTAGTATATCAAGCGGGAGTCCCGGCAACCAAGAGACCCAGTACTTC; cdr3_aa: CASSISSGSPGNQETQYF
v_call: TRBV4-1; j_call: TRBJ1-1; clone_size: .; d_call: .; cdr3_nt: TGCGCCAGCAGCCAGATAATTACAGGCAAGATTGAAGCTTTCTTT; cdr3_aa: CASSQIITGKIEAFF
v_call: TRBV5-4; j_call: TRBJ1-1; clone_size: .; d_call: .; cdr3_nt: TGTGCCAGCAGCTTGCTATTGGGGGGGAACACTGAAGCTTTCTTT; cdr3_aa: CASSLLLGGNTEAFF
v_call: TRBV4-1; j_call: TRBJ2-1; clone_size: .; d_call: .; cdr3_nt: TGCGCCAGCAGCCAGCCTACCAGGGGAAGCTCCTACAATGAGCAGTTCTTC; cdr3_aa: CASSQPTRGSSYNEQFF
v_call: TRBV5-1; j_call: TRBJ2-1; clone_size: .; d_call: TRBD2; cdr3_nt: TGCGCCAGCAGCTTGGTTCGGGGACTAGCGGTAGCCGAGCAGTTCTTC; cdr3_aa: CASSLVRGLAVAEQFF
v_call: TRBV27; j_call: TRBJ2-2; clone_size: .; d_call: .; cdr3_nt: TGTGCCAGCAGTTTATCCCGACTCATCAGGGGGCGGGAGGGCACCGGGGAGCTGTTTTTT; cdr3_aa: CASSLSRLIRGREGTGELFF
v_call: TRBV21-1; j_call: TRBJ1-4; clone_size: .; d_call: .; cdr3_nt: TGTGCCACTTCAGGGGCCGAAAAACTGTTTTTT; cdr3_aa: CATSGAEKLFF
v_call: TRBV28; j_call: TRBJ2-6; clone_size: .; d_call: TRBD2; cdr3_nt: TGTGCCAGCAGTCCCTCGGGGGGGGGTGCCCTCTCTGGGGCCAACGTCCTGACTTTC; cdr3_aa: CASSPSGGGALSGANVLTF
v_call: TRBV19; j_call: TRBJ2-2; clone_size: .; d_call: TRBD1; cdr3_nt: TGTGCCAGTAGTATGATACAGGGGCGCGGTGACGGGGAGCTGTTTTTT; cdr3_aa: CASSMIQGRGDGELFF
v_call: TRBV4-1; j_call: TRBJ1-1; clone_size: .; d_call: .; cdr3_nt: TGCGCCAGCAGCCGCGGGGTAACGGTTGAAGCTTTCTTT; cdr3_aa: CASSRGVTVEAFF
v_call: TRBV6-5; j_call: TRBJ1-2; clone_size: few; d_call: .; cdr3_nt: TGTGCCAGCAGCAGGGTTGGGGATGGCTACACCTTC; cdr3_aa: CASSRVGDGYTF
v_call: TRBV11-3; j_call: TRBJ2-3; clone_size: .; d_call: .; cdr3_nt: TGTGCCAGCAGCTTAGGGGTGGGACGGGACACCACAGATACGCAGTATTTT; cdr3_aa: CASSLGVGRDTTDTQYF
v_call: TRBV7-6; j_call: TRBJ2-7; clone_size: .; d_call: .; cdr3_nt: TGTGCCAGCAGCTTAGGGGAACGGCTGGGGCGCAATCGTGGCGAGCAGTACTTC; cdr3_aa: CASSLGERLGRNRGEQYF
v_call: TRBV5-6; j_call: TRBJ1-4; clone_size: .; d_call: TRBD1; cdr3_nt: TGTGCCAGCAGCACCACAGGGGCAACTAATGAAAAACTGTTTTTT; cdr3_aa: CASSTTGATNEKLFF